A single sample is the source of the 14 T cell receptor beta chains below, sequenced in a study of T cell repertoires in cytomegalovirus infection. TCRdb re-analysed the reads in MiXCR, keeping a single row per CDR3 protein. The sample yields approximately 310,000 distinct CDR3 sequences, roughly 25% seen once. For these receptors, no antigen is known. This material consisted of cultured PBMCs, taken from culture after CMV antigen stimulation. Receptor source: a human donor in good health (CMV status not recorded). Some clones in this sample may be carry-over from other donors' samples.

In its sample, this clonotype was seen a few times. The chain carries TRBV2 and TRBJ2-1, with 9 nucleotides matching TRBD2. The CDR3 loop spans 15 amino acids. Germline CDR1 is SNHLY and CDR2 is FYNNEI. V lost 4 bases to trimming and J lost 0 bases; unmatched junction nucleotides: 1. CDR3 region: CASSGSGGSYNEQFF. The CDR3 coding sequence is TGTGCCAGCAGTGGTAGCGGGGGCTCCTACAATGAGCAGTTCTTC.

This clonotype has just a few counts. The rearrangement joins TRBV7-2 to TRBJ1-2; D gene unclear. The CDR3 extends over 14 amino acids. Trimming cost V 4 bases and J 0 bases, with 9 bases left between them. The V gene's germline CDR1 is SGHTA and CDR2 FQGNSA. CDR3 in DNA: TGTGCCAGCAGCTCTGGGCCAGCTAACTATGGCTACACCTTC. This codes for CASSSGPANYGYTF.

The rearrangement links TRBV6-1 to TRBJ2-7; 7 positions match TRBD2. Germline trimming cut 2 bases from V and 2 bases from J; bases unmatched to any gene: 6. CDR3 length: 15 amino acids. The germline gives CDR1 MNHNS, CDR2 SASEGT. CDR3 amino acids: CASSEWGGSTYEQYF. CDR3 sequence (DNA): TGTGCCAGCAGTGAATGGGGGGGATCAACCTACGAGCAGTACTTC.

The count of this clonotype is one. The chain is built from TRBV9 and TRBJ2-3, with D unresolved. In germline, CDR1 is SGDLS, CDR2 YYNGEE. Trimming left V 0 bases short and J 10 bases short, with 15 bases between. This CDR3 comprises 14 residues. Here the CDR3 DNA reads TGTGCCAGCAGCGTAGGGGTTTGGGCTAATGCGCAGTATTTT. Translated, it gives CASSVGVWANAQYF.

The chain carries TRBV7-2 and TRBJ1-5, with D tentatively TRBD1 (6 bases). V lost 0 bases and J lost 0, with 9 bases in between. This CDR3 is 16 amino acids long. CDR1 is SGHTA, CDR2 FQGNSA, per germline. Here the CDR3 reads CASSLAGGNSNQPQHF. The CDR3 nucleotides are TGTGCCAGCAGCTTAGCAGGGGGGAATAGCAATCAGCCCCAGCATTTT.

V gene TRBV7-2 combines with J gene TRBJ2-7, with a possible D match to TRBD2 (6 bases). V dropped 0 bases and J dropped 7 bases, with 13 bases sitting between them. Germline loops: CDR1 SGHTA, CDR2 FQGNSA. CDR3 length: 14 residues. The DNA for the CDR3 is TGTGCCAGCAGCTTAGCAGCGGAGGGAAAGGAGCAGTACTTC. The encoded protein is CASSLAAEGKEQYF.

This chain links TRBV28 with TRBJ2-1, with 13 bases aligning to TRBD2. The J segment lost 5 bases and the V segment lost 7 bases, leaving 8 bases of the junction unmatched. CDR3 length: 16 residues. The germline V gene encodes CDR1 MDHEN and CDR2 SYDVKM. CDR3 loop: CASTPTSGRADNEQFF. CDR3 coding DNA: TGTGCCAGCACCCCTACTAGCGGGAGGGCCGACAATGAGCAGTTCTTC.

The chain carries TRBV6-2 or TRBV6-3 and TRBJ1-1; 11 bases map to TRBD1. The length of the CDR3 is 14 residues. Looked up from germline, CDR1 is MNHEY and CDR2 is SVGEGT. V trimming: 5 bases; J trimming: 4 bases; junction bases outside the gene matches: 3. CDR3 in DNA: TGTGCCAGCAGTCCGGACAGGGGGCTCACTGAAGCTTTCTTT. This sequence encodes CASSPDRGLTEAFF.

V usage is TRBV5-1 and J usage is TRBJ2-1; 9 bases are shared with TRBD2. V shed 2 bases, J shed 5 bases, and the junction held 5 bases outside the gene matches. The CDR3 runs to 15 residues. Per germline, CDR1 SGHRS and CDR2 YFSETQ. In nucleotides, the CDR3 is TGCGCCAGCAGCTTCGGACTAGCGTGGAACAATGAGCAGTTCTTC. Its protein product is CASSFGLAWNNEQFF.

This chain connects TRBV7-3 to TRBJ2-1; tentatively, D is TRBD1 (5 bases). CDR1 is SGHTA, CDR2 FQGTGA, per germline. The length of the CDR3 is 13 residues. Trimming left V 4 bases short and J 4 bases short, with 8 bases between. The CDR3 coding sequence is TGTGCCAGCAGCTCTGCAGGGTACAATGAGCAGTTCTTC. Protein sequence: CASSSAGYNEQFF.

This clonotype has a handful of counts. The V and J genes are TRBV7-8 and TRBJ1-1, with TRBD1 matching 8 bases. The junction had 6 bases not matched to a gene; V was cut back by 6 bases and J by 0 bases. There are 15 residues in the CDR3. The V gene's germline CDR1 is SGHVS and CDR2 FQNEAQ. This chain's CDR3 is CASREPGQVNTEAFF. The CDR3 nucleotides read TGTGCCAGCAGGGAACCGGGACAGGTGAACACTGAAGCTTTCTTT.

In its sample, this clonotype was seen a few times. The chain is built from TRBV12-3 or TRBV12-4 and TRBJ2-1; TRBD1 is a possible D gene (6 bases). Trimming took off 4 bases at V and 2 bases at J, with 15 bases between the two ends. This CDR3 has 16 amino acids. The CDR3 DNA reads TGTGCCAGCAGTTCGACCATCCGGGACACCTACAATGAGCAGTTCTTC. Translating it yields CASSSTIRDTYNEQFF.

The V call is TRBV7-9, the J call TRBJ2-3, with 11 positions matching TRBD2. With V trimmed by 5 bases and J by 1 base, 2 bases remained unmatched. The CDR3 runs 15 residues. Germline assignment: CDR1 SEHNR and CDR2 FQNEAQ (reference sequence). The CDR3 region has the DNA TGTGCCAGCAGCGAACTAGCGGGAGGCACAGATACGCAGTATTTT. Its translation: CASSELAGGTDTQYF.

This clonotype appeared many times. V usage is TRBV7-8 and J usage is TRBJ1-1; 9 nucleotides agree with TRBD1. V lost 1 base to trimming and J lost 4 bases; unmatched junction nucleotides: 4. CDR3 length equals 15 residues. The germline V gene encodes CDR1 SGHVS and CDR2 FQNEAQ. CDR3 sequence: CASSLGTGEVTEAFF. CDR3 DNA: TGTGCCAGCAGCTTAGGGACAGGGGAGGTCACTGAAGCTTTCTTT.